The 31 T cell receptor beta chains reported below all come from one sample, sequenced in a study of cytomegalovirus exposure and HLA in healthy donors. The PCR had 60 Vbeta and 13 Jbeta primers. TCRdb keeps only in-frame clones here, not all; method: immunoSEQ multiplex PCR. Of 110,000 or so clones in the sample, around three quarters are singletons; the top ten hold about 5%. Sequenced input: PBMCs. The receptors stem from a middle-aged man in good health and CMV-seropositive.

The gene calls are TRBV5-6 and TRBJ2-1; maybe TRBD1 (6 bases). The CDR3 length is 16 residues. CDR1 is SGHDT, CDR2 YYEEEE, per germline. V shed 1 base and J shed 5 bases, with 16 bases lying between them. The CDR3 nucleotides read TGTGCCAGCAGCTTGATGGGGGCCCGGGTAGACAATGAGCAGTTCTTC. Protein product: CASSLMGARVDNEQFF.

The chain employs TRBV7-2 and TRBJ2-3, with TRBD1 matching 7 bases. There are 14 residues in the CDR3. In germline, CDR1 is SGHTA, CDR2 FQGNSA. J gave up 4 bases and V 2 bases, and 3 bases lay outside the gene matches. The CDR3 sequence: CASSLQGVADTQYF. CDR3 coding DNA: TGTGCCAGCAGCTTACAGGGGGTCGCAGATACGCAGTATTTT.

The chain couples TRBV28 to TRBJ2-5; tentative D call: TRBD2 (7 bases). Germline V gene data show CDR1 as MDHEN and CDR2 as SYDVKM. The CDR3 totals 13 residues. Trimming pared 10 bases from V and 4 bases from J, leaving 16 bases between. The CDR3 loop is CATMGGGGETQYF. CDR3 DNA: TGTGCCACCATGGGGGGGGGCGGAGAGACCCAGTACTTC.

The chain recombines TRBV15 with TRBJ2-3, with TRBD2 as a possible D gene (6 bases). Germline CDR1 LNHNV, CDR2 YYDKDF (reference sequence). This CDR3 is built from 17 residues. Trimming took off 0 bases at V and 6 bases at J, with 19 bases between the two ends. The CDR3 region has the DNA TGTGCCACCAGCAGAGATCCCTTGCGGGGCCTCCAGGATACGCAGTATTTT. Amino acids: CATSRDPLRGLQDTQYF.

The chain uses TRBV5-1 and TRBJ2-5, with 15 bases fitting TRBD2. The CDR3 is 16 residues long. V was pared by 4 bases and J by 2 bases, with 3 bases of the junction left unmatched. Germline-derived CDR1 and CDR2 are SGHRS and YFSETQ. The CDR3 sequence: CASSPGLAGGQETQYF. The CDR3 DNA is TGCGCCAGCAGCCCCGGACTAGCGGGGGGGCAAGAGACCCAGTACTTC.

CDR3: CASSLGQMNTEAFF. CDR3 bases: TGTGCCAGCTCACTAGGACAGATGAACACTGAAGCTTTCTTT. This chain joins TRBV18 and TRBJ1-1; tentatively, D is TRBD1 (6 bases). V gave up 4 bases and J gave up 0 bases, with 9 bases separating them. The CDR3 is 14 residues long. Germline assignment: CDR1 KGHSH and CDR2 LQKENI.

J is TRBJ2-2 and V is TRBV6-6; 10 bases are a match to TRBD1. V shed 5 bases and J 3 bases; nucleotides not matched to a gene: 3. CDR3 length: 15 amino acids. The germline gives CDR1 MNHNY, CDR2 SVGAGI (reference sequence). As DNA, the CDR3 is TGTGCCAGCAGTCCCGGGACAGGGGACACCGGGGAGCTGTTTTTT. Translating gives CASSPGTGDTGELFF.

This rearrangement joins TRBV5-4 to TRBJ2-1, with 8 bases aligning to TRBD2. Trimming took 1 base from V and 0 from J; bases not matched to a gene: 15. The CDR3 is 20 residues long. Germline V gives CDR1 SGHNT, CDR2 YYREEE (reference sequence). The CDR3 here is CASSLRSGSWGSSSYNEQFF. DNA for the CDR3: TGTGCCAGCAGCTTGAGGAGCGGGAGCTGGGGATCAAGCTCCTACAATGAGCAGTTCTTC.

A few counts support this clone. The chain employs TRBV28 and TRBJ2-3; 12 nucleotides agree with TRBD2. V shed 1 base and J 4 bases; nucleotides not matched to a gene: 6. Germline V gives CDR1 MDHEN, CDR2 SYDVKM. This CDR3 region has 17 residues. CDR3 residues: CASSLSPSGGAADTQYF. CDR3 bases: TGTGCCAGCAGTTTATCCCCTAGCGGGGGGGCAGCAGATACGCAGTATTTT.

The chain has TRBV5-5 and TRBJ1-4, with TRBD1 matching over 9 bases. In germline, CDR1 is SGHKS, CDR2 YYEKEE (reference sequence). The CDR3 has 15 amino acids. The trim removed 4 bases at V and 13 bases at J, leaving 14 bases unmatched. In DNA form, the CDR3 reads TGTGCCAGCAGCCCCGAATTGGGACAGGGACGGGCACTGTTTTTT. This gives the protein CASSPELGQGRALFF.

The J gene is TRBJ2-4, the V gene TRBV25-1; possible D gene TRBD1, 7 bases. The V gene lost 6 bases and the J gene lost 0 bases, with 21 bases spanning the gap. This CDR3 spans 18 amino acids. The germline gives CDR1 MGHDK, CDR2 SYGVNS. This CDR3 reads CASSVGAGQTLAKNIQYF. CDR3 coding DNA: TGTGCCAGCAGCGTGGGCGCGGGACAGACTCTAGCCAAAAACATTCAGTACTTC.

This clone has just one count. The sample contains more than one DNA sequence encoding this CDR3. The J gene is TRBJ1-4, the V gene TRBV5-4; 10 nucleotides agree with TRBD1. CDR1 and CDR2 (germline): SGHNT, YYREEE (reference sequence). With V trimmed by 5 bases and J by 7 bases, 5 bases remained unmatched. The CDR3 runs to 14 residues. The CDR3: CASRRQGASEKLFF. The CDR3 nucleotides are TGTGCCAGCAGAAGACAGGGGGCAAGTGAAAAACTGTTTTTT.

The V gene is TRBV7-3, the J gene TRBJ2-3, with 8 bases matching TRBD2. In germline, CDR1 is SGHTA, CDR2 FQGTGA. This CDR3 region has 15 residues. J gave up 2 bases and V 2 bases, and 3 bases lay outside the gene matches. In DNA, the CDR3 is TGTGCCAGCAGCTTAGATGGACTAGCCACAGATACGCAGTATTTT. It codes for CASSLDGLATDTQYF.

V usage is TRBV29-1 and J usage is TRBJ1-3; D not certain. The CDR3 extends over 12 amino acids. Germline loops: CDR1 SQVTM, CDR2 ANQGSEA. V gave up 7 bases and J gave up 8 bases, with 15 bases separating them. The CDR3 sequence: CSALRGTDTIYF. The CDR3 nucleotides read TGCAGCGCTTTACGGGGTACGGACACCATATATTTT.

This clone was observed once. The V gene is TRBV7-3, the J gene TRBJ2-5; weak D call: TRBD1 (7 bases). V lost 4 bases, J lost 1 base, and 10 bases lay in between. This CDR3 comprises 14 residues. Per germline, CDR1 SGHTA and CDR2 FQGTGA. CDR3 sequence: CASSYQGGQETQYF. In DNA form, the CDR3 reads TGTGCCAGCAGCTACCAGGGGGGCCAAGAGACCCAGTACTTC.

V gene TRBV7-6 combines with J gene TRBJ1-2; 9 positions agree with TRBD1. Trimming took 4 bases from V and 1 from J; bases not matched to a gene: 1. The CDR3 extends over 14 amino acids. CDR1 is SGHVS and CDR2 is FNYEAQ in the germline V gene. DNA of the CDR3: TGTGCCAGCAGCTGGGACAGGGATAACTATGGCTACACCTTC. This gives the protein CASSWDRDNYGYTF.

The chain combines TRBV13 with TRBJ1-5, with 9 bases matching TRBD1. This CDR3 comprises 15 residues. V was clipped by 5 bases and J by 6 bases; unmatched bases: 8. Germline V gene sequence: CDR1 PRHDT, CDR2 FYEKMQ (reference sequence). CDR3 in amino acids: CASSPGQGMSQPQHF. The CDR3 region has the DNA TGTGCCAGCAGCCCCGGACAGGGGATGTCTCAGCCCCAGCATTTT.

The chain is built from TRBV15 and TRBJ1-1; 7 nucleotides agree with TRBD1. The germline V gene encodes CDR1 LNHNV and CDR2 YYDKDF (reference sequence). The length of the CDR3 is 14 residues. V lost 8 bases, J lost 4 bases, and 10 bases stayed unmatched. CDR3 bases: TGTGCCACCTCGGAGGGAAGGGGGCGCACTGAAGCTTTCTTT. This gives the protein CATSEGRGRTEAFF.

The chain uses TRBV30 and TRBJ1-1; 7 bases map to TRBD1. CDR1 is GTSNPN and CDR2 is SVGIG in the germline V gene (reference sequence). CDR3 size: 13 residues. The ends lost 5 bases at V and 1 base at J; junction bases unmatched: 4. CDR3 in amino acids: CAWGGQRNTEAFF. The DNA for the CDR3 is TGTGCCTGGGGGGGACAGAGGAACACTGAAGCTTTCTTT.

The rearrangement joins TRBV30 to TRBJ2-5, with D maybe TRBD2 (6 bases). CDR3 length: 13 amino acids. V shed 0 bases and J shed 9 bases, with 14 bases lying between them. The germline CDR1 and CDR2 sequences are GTSNPN and SVGIG (reference sequence). CDR3 nucleotides: TGTGCCTGGAGTGTCCGGACTAATGTGGCCCAGTACTTC. Amino acids: CAWSVRTNVAQYF. Complete variable domain (other parts from reference TRBV30 and TRBJ2-5): SQTIHQWPATLVQPVGSPLSLECTVEGTSNPNLYWYRQAAGRGLQLLFYSVGIGQISSEVPQNLSASRPQDRQFILSSKKLLLSDSGFYLCAWSVRTNVAQYFGPGTRLLVL.

CDR3 region: CASSPRMGTGYSNQPQHF. Written as DNA, the CDR3 is TGTGCCAGCAGCCCCCGAATGGGGACAGGTTATAGCAATCAGCCCCAGCATTTT. The V and J genes are TRBV7-2 and TRBJ1-5, with 8 bases fitting TRBD1. The CDR3 has 18 residues. J was trimmed by 0 bases and V by 5 bases; bases with no gene match: 12. Germline V lookup: CDR1 SGHTA, CDR2 FQGNSA. Variable domain in full (rest from reference TRBV7-2 and TRBJ1-5): GAGVSQSPSNKVTEKGKDVELRCDPISGHTALYWYRQSLGQGLEFLIYFQGNSAPDKSGLPSDRFSAERTGGSVSTLTIQRTQQEDSAVYLCASSPRMGTGYSNQPQHFGDGTRLSIL.

This chain uses TRBV1 with TRBJ2-5; the table gives TRBD2 as D, unverified against the DNA. TRBV1 is reported as a pseudogene. The CDR3 runs to 18 residues. This chain's CDR3 is CTSRPRATSGEYQETQYF. The CDR3 bases are TGCACCAGCAGACCTAGGGCAACTAGCGGGGAGTACCAAGAGACCCAGTACTTC.

V is TRBV5-1 and J is TRBJ2-5; D is possibly TRBD1 (5 bases). This CDR3 region has 15 residues. Deletions cut 4 bases from V and 5 bases from J, with 18 bases between. Germline V gene sequence: CDR1 SGHRS, CDR2 YFSETQ. The CDR3 coding sequence is TGCGCCAGCAGCCCTCATGAGGCAGGGAAGGAGACCCAGTACTTC. Encoded protein: CASSPHEAGKETQYF. The complete variable domain, with remaining parts taken from reference TRBV5-1 and TRBJ2-5, reads KAGVTQTPRYLIKTRGQQVTLSCSPISGHRSVSWYQQTPGQGLQFLFEYFSETQRNKGNFPGRFSGRQFSNSRSEMNVSTLELGDSALYLCASSPHEAGKETQYFGPGTRLLVL.

The chain employs TRBV4-2 and TRBJ1-1; D not certain. V shed 4 bases and J shed 3 bases, with 9 bases lying between them. Germline CDR1 reads LGHNA; CDR2 reads YNFKEQ. The CDR3 extends over 13 amino acids. The CDR3 here is CASSLNGDTEAFF. DNA for the CDR3: TGTGCCAGCAGCCTAAATGGAGACACTGAAGCTTTCTTT.

There are a few counts of this clone. The chain recombines TRBV5-1 with TRBJ2-5, with 8 bases identical to TRBD2. Germline CDR1 SGHRS, CDR2 YFSETQ. V was pared by 7 bases and J by 4 bases, with 12 bases of the junction left unmatched. The CDR3 is 15 residues long. The CDR3 sequence: CASGTPSGGGETQYF. The CDR3 coding sequence is TGCGCCAGCGGTACCCCGTCGGGGGGGGGAGAGACCCAGTACTTC. The full variable domain, completed using reference TRBV5-1 and TRBJ2-5, is KAGVTQTPRYLIKTRGQQVTLSCSPISGHRSVSWYQQTPGQGLQFLFEYFSETQRNKGNFPGRFSGRQFSNSRSEMNVSTLELGDSALYLCASGTPSGGGETQYFGPGTRLLVL.

The V call is TRBV5-1, the J call TRBJ1-3; D gene ambiguous. CDR3 length equals 15 residues. Looked up from germline, CDR1 is SGHRS and CDR2 is YFSETQ. Between the trimmed V and J ends, which lost 1 base and 0 bases, there was a span of 8 bases. This chain's CDR3 is CASSLNIDSGNTIYF. CDR3 DNA: TGCGCCAGCAGCTTGAACATTGACTCTGGAAACACCATATATTTT.

This chain links TRBV11-2 with TRBJ1-1, with D perhaps matching TRBD1 (5 bases). The V end was cut by 7 bases, the J end by 5 bases, with 11 bases between. Germline CDR1 SGHAT, CDR2 FQNNGV. There are 12 residues in the CDR3. The CDR3 DNA is TGTGCCAGCACTCGGGGGGTAACTGAAGCTTTCTTT. The encoded protein is CASTRGVTEAFF.

The chain carries TRBV6-5 and TRBJ1-2; D remains ambiguous. Germline CDR1 reads MNHEY; CDR2 reads SVGAGI. Trimming took 5 bases from V and 6 from J, leaving 19 bases between them. The CDR3 contains 15 residues. The CDR3 DNA sequence: TGTGCCAGCAGTCTTCGAGGACTGGTCAGCAATGGCTACACCTTC. The encoded protein is CASSLRGLVSNGYTF.

The DNA of the CDR3 is TGTGCCAGCAGCGAACAGGGCTCGGGAGGAGGTGGCTACACCTTC. It specifies CASSEQGSGGGGYTF. The V call is TRBV2, the J call TRBJ1-2; tentative D call: TRBD1 (6 bases). CDR3 length: 15 amino acids. The V end lost 6 bases, the J end lost 7 bases, and 21 bases lay between the germline ends. Germline V gene data show CDR1 as SNHLY and CDR2 as FYNNEI.

This clone was counted between two and nine times. J is TRBJ1-1 and V is TRBV5-5; 7 bases match TRBD1. In germline, CDR1 is SGHKS, CDR2 YYEKEE (reference sequence). The CDR3 is 13 residues long. J was trimmed by 5 bases and V by 4 bases; bases with no gene match: 5. CDR3 sequence reads: CASSRQGGTEAFF. CDR3 nucleotides: TGTGCCAGCAGCAGACAGGGTGGAACTGAAGCTTTCTTT.

The V and J genes are TRBV6-5 and TRBJ1-1, with D unresolved. The CDR3 runs 14 residues. Between the trimmed V and J ends, which lost 5 bases and 4 bases, there was a span of 14 bases. CDR1 is MNHEY, CDR2 SVGAGI, per germline. This CDR3 is CASSPVKAGTEAFF. The CDR3 DNA sequence: TGTGCCAGCAGTCCCGTGAAGGCGGGCACTGAAGCTTTCTTT.